This T cell receptor beta chain emerged from a study of molecular identifiers for immune sequencing clone quantification. The authors sorted naive CD8 T cells as CD8+CD4-CCR7+CD45RA+. CDR3 length: 13 residues. V lost 7 bases, J lost 6 bases, and 7 bases stayed unmatched. Bulk TCR library preparation followed previously described methods with listed TCR primers. TCRdb processed the PCR reads anew with MiXCR; each CDR3 protein has one entry. Of about 510,000 distinct CDR3 sequences in the sample, about a quarter were seen once. In this sample, this clonotype turned up a few times. The TCR originated in a human donor in good health. Some libraries in this study had Jurkat cell RNA spiked in. The V gene is TRBV12-3 or TRBV12-4, the J gene TRBJ1-1; 8 bases agree with TRBD1. Specimen: naive CD8+ T cells from blood, with Jurkat cell RNA spiked in. Indicated subset: FACS-sorted CD8+CD4-CCR7+CD45RA+ naive T cells. CDR3 loop: CASIGQGLSEAFF. Written as DNA, the CDR3 is TGTGCCAGCATTGGACAGGGTTTGTCTGAAGCTTTCTTT.